These 9 T cell receptor beta chains share one sample of origin, sequenced in a study of Tregs in tolerant kidney transplant recipients. Related graft donors supplied nonmyeloablative bone marrow transplants, and mixed chimerism was transient. This table comes from immunoSEQ multiplex PCR, and its TCRdb copy is limited to in-frame clones, with some not included. Of tens of thousands of clones in the sample, over 75% were seen once. Sequences were derived from CD4+ T cells from blood (PBMCs), sampled 6 months after the transplant. The receptor source for this set is a human patient who received a combined kidney and bone marrow transplant. Some T cells may be graft donor cells.

The chain joins TRBV19 to TRBJ2-1; 15 bases map to TRBD2. CDR1 and CDR2 from the germline V gene are LNHDA and SQIVND (reference sequence). Trimming cost V 4 bases and J 5 bases; bases outside gene matches: 12. The CDR3 is made up of 19 amino acids. CDR3 coding DNA: TGTGCCAGTAGTAAAAAATACGGACTAGCGGGAGGGACCGACAATGAGCAGTTCTTC. Translated, it gives CASSKKYGLAGGTDNEQFF.

The CDR3 sequence: CASSPGTRTYEQYF. DNA of the CDR3: TGTGCCAGCAGCCCAGGGACTAGGACGTACGAGCAGTACTTC. V usage is TRBV9 and J usage is TRBJ2-7, with TRBD2 matching 8 bases. CDR3 length: 14 amino acids. V lost 4 bases, J lost 4 bases, and 7 bases stayed unmatched. CDR1 is SGDLS and CDR2 is YYNGEE in the germline V gene.

The rearrangement uses TRBV28 and TRBJ2-7; weak D call: TRBD2 (6 bases). This CDR3 is built from 15 residues. V lost 7 bases, J lost 4 bases, and 20 bases lay in between. CDR1 and CDR2 (germline): MDHEN, SYDVKM. Here the CDR3 reads CASNDRAGINYEQYF. Written as DNA, the CDR3 is TGTGCCAGCAACGACCGTGCGGGGATCAATTACGAGCAGTACTTC.

The chain links TRBV7-9 to TRBJ1-2, with 10 positions matching TRBD1. The CDR3 sequence is 15 residues long. Germline V gene lookup returns CDR1 SEHNR and CDR2 FQNEAQ (reference sequence). Germline trimming cut 5 bases from V and 4 bases from J; bases unmatched to any gene: 7. The CDR3 nucleotides read TGTGCCAGCAGCCCCGACAGGGGGCGTACCTATGGCTACACCTTC. It specifies CASSPDRGRTYGYTF.

This chain joins TRBV10-3 and TRBJ2-1; 9 nucleotides line up with TRBD2. This CDR3 spans 16 amino acids. Looked up from germline, CDR1 is ENHRY and CDR2 is SYGVKD. Unmatched junction bases numbered 8, after V lost 0 bases and J lost 8 bases. The chain's CDR3 is CAISESRRLAVDEQFF. CDR3 coding DNA: TGTGCCATCAGTGAGTCGAGGCGACTAGCGGTCGATGAGCAGTTCTTC.

The CDR3 spells CASSLVWTGGTGELFF. The CDR3 DNA reads as TGTGCCAGCAGCTTAGTCTGGACAGGGGGCACCGGGGAGCTGTTTTTT. V is TRBV11-2 and J is TRBJ2-2, with TRBD1 identical over 10 bases. CDR1 is SGHAT and CDR2 is FQNNGV in the germline V gene. J lost 4 bases, V lost 1 base, and 3 bases had no gene match. This CDR3 region has 16 residues.

This sequence joins TRBV2 and TRBJ2-3, with TRBD2 matching 7 bases. V trimming: 4 bases; J trimming: 2 bases; junction bases outside the gene matches: 9. Germline V gene lookup returns CDR1 SNHLY and CDR2 FYNNEI. The CDR3 length is 16 residues. The CDR3 protein is CASSGGGWRYTDTQYF. In DNA, the CDR3 is TGTGCCAGCAGTGGCGGGGGTTGGCGGTACACAGATACGCAGTATTTT. Looking up the rest from reference TRBV2 and TRBJ2-3 gives the full variable domain: EPEVTQTPSHQVTQMGQEVILRCVPISNHLYFYWYRQILGQKVEFLVSFYNNEISEKSEIFDDQFSVERPDGSNFTLKIRSTKLEDSAMYFCASSGGGWRYTDTQYFGPGTRLTVL.

In this sample, this clone turned up once. The chain combines TRBV9 with TRBJ1-3, with 8 bases identical to TRBD1. V was pared by 2 bases and J by 4 bases, with 2 bases of the junction left unmatched. The CDR3 has 14 amino acids. Germline loops: CDR1 SGDLS, CDR2 YYNGEE. In DNA, the CDR3 is TGTGCCAGCAGCGTGCGGGACAGGGGAAACACCATATATTTT. As protein: CASSVRDRGNTIYF.

The chain recombines TRBV18 with TRBJ1-2, with 7 bases that match TRBD1. From germline, CDR1 is KGHSH and CDR2 LQKENI. CDR3 size: 13 residues. V trimming: 6 bases; J trimming: 7 bases; junction bases outside the gene matches: 8. Written as DNA, the CDR3 is TGTGCCAGCTCTATTGAGGGGGCGAGTGGCTACACCTTC. Protein: CASSIEGASGYTF.